Included here is one T cell receptor (beta chain) sequence, with context. Clones were read by immunoSEQ multiplex PCR, and TCRdb kept only the in-frame ones, dropping some. The sample includes fewer than 250,000 clones, more than 75% of them seen just once. The record originates from a study of blood T cell repertoires in COVID-19. This CDR3 contains 14 residues. Trimming took 6 bases from V and 1 from J; bases not matched to a gene: 5. Germline CDR1 SGHTA, CDR2 FQGNSA. The sequence was obtained from a man aged 50 to 60 with COVID-19, enrolled during active disease. This chain uses TRBV7-2 with TRBJ1-1, with 7 bases matching TRBD1. The specimen was peripheral blood. The DNA of the CDR3 is TGTGCCAGCAGGGAGGGACAGTCGAACACTGAAGCTTTCTTT. Protein product: CASREGQSNTEAFF.